This record concerns one T cell receptor beta chain sequence. What it binds is unknown. This record belongs to a study of cytomegalovirus exposure and HLA in healthy donors. Overall study results and limits: It was reported that TCR beta sequences correctly inferred the HLA-A and HLA-B alleles for most subjects. Overall, roughly 150 TCR beta chains were annotated as cytomegalovirus-associated.

V was pared by 0 bases and J by 4 bases, with 6 bases of the junction left unmatched. The CDR3 length is 16 residues. Germline CDR1 and CDR2: SNHLY and FYNNEI. In the PCR, 60 Vbeta and 13 Jbeta primers were used. Using immunoSEQ multiplex PCR, the repertoire was profiled, and TCRdb retains in-frame clones only, with some absent. The profile shows roughly 180,000 clones, 60% to 80% of them singletons. This rearrangement joins TRBV2 to TRBJ2-7, with 10 bases that match TRBD2. The receptor was derived from a woman aged 45-60 years in good health and CMV-seropositive. The sample was PBMCs. The DNA for the CDR3 is TGTGCCAGCAGTGAAGCGACTAGCGGGCGGTGGTACGAGCAGTACTTC. This encodes CASSEATSGRWYEQYF.